These 29 T cell receptor beta chains share one sample of origin, sequenced in a study of T cell repertoires in cytomegalovirus infection. MiXCR, applied by TCRdb to the reads, yields one record per CDR3 protein. Of 75,000 to 100,000 distinct CDR3 sequences listed, around 32% are singletons. Their antigens are not known. Sequenced here: CD8+ T cells from cultured PBMCs, sampled from culture after CMV antigen stimulation. These receptors were obtained from a human donor in good health (CMV status not recorded). Some clones in this sample may be carry-over from other donors' samples.

The chain combines TRBV13 with TRBJ2-5; D may be TRBD2 (6 bases). The CDR3 sequence is 12 residues long. The V end lost 3 bases, the J end lost 4 bases, and 6 bases lay between the germline ends. Germline values: CDR1 PRHDT, CDR2 FYEKMQ (reference sequence). CDR3 in DNA: TGTGCCAGCAGCTTCGGGGGAGAGACCCAGTACTTC. As protein: CASSFGGETQYF.

The chain has TRBV19 and TRBJ1-1; D is unresolved. This CDR3 region has 14 residues. The germline gives CDR1 LNHDA, CDR2 SQIVND (reference sequence). The V end was cut by 3 bases, the J end by 7 bases, with 15 bases between. Written as DNA, the CDR3 is TGTGCCAGTAGTATCTACCCCTTACGAGGTGAAGCTTTCTTT. This encodes CASSIYPLRGEAFF.

This clonotype has a handful of counts. The chain links TRBV7-9 to TRBJ2-3; 7 bases align to TRBD2. After removal of 5 bases from V and 0 bases from J, the junction contained 8 bases not matched to a gene. The CDR3 totals 16 residues. CDR1 and CDR2 (germline): SEHNR, FQNEAQ (reference sequence). The CDR3 loop reads CASSDTGGLSTDTQYF. Written as DNA, the CDR3 is TGTGCCAGCAGCGACACGGGGGGACTTAGCACAGATACGCAGTATTTT.

This clonotype was observed at least ten times. The V call is TRBV4-1, the J call TRBJ2-7, with D possibly being TRBD2 (5 bases). Germline V gene lookup returns CDR1 MGHRA and CDR2 YSYEKL. The V end was cut by 1 base, the J end by 2 bases, with 12 bases between. The CDR3 sequence is 15 residues long. DNA of the CDR3: TGCGCCAGCAGCCAAGCGGGTAGCGTCCCCTACGAGCAGTACTTC. Translated, it gives CASSQAGSVPYEQYF.

This clonotype was seen a few times. The chain carries TRBV7-6 and TRBJ2-5, with TRBD2 as a possible D gene (7 bases). CDR3 length equals 14 residues. V was trimmed by 0 bases and J by 5 bases, leaving 10 bases between them. From germline, CDR1 is SGHVS and CDR2 FNYEAQ. CDR3 residues: CASSLAGGPETQYF. The CDR3 nucleotides read TGTGCCAGCAGCTTAGCGGGGGGGCCGGAGACCCAGTACTTC.

This clonotype has at least ten counts. V and J are TRBV27 and TRBJ1-2; TRBD1 aligns across 8 bases. This CDR3 has 13 amino acids. J was trimmed by 6 bases and V by 4 bases; bases with no gene match: 4. Germline lookup yields CDR1 MNHEY and CDR2 SMNVEV (reference sequence). The CDR3 bases are TGTGCCAGCAGTTCGACAGGGGCGGATGGCTACACCTTC. This sequence encodes CASSSTGADGYTF.

This clonotype was counted ten times or more. This chain joins TRBV6-5 and TRBJ2-3; 12 bases line up with TRBD2. The CDR3 contains 18 residues. The V and J ends lost 2 bases and 2 bases, in that order; junction bases with no gene match: 8. In germline, CDR1 is MNHEY, CDR2 SVGAGI. The CDR3 DNA sequence: TGTGCCAGCAGTTACGTACTAGCGGGGGGCTCCCTCACAGATACGCAGTATTTT. Protein sequence: CASSYVLAGGSLTDTQYF.

This clonotype was recorded a few times. The J gene is TRBJ1-4, the V gene TRBV10-3, with a possible D match to TRBD1 (5 bases). This CDR3 is 15 amino acids long. The V end lost 6 bases, the J end lost 8 bases, and 19 bases lay between the germline ends. Germline CDR1 is ENHRY and CDR2 is SYGVKD. The DNA for the CDR3 is TGTGCCATCAGCGCAGGGCAGGCGGACGGGGAAAAACTGTTTTTT. Its translation is CAISAGQADGEKLFF.

This clonotype was recorded once. The V call is TRBV27, the J call TRBJ1-6; 9 nucleotides agree with TRBD1. Per the germline V gene, CDR1 is MNHEY and CDR2 is SMNVEV (reference sequence). The J segment lost 7 bases and the V segment lost 6 bases, leaving 7 bases of the junction unmatched. This CDR3 has 15 residues. CDR3 region: CASSQMTGGNSPLHF. The CDR3 DNA sequence: TGTGCCAGCAGCCAGATGACAGGGGGAAATTCACCCCTCCACTTT.

The chain uses TRBV7-9 and TRBJ2-1; 10 positions agree with TRBD2. V lost 4 bases to trimming and J lost 3 bases; unmatched junction nucleotides: 3. Germline V lookup: CDR1 SEHNR, CDR2 FQNEAQ (reference sequence). The CDR3 totals 15 residues. The CDR3 sequence: CASSSGLASYNEQFF. The CDR3 coding sequence is TGTGCCAGCAGCTCGGGACTAGCGAGCTACAATGAGCAGTTCTTC.

Only a few counts were recorded for this clonotype. The V call is TRBV12-3 or TRBV12-4, the J call TRBJ2-5; 9 bases line up with TRBD1. V dropped 7 bases and J dropped 5; count of bases not matched to a gene: 8. The CDR3 runs to 14 residues. CDR3 coding DNA: TGTGCCAGCAATGACAGGGGGGTACACGAGACCCAGTACTTC. This codes for CASNDRGVHETQYF.

The DNA of the CDR3 is TGTGCCAGCAGTCCTTATAGGACTGAAGCTTTCTTT. Translated, it gives CASSPYRTEAFF. This rearrangement joins TRBV6-6 to TRBJ1-1; D is ambiguous. The V end was cut by 5 bases, the J end by 5 bases, with 9 bases between. Germline loops: CDR1 MNHNY, CDR2 SVGAGI (reference sequence). CDR3 length equals 12 residues.

This clonotype was seen a few times. The CDR3, as DNA: TGTGCCAGCAGTTACGGCTTCTACAATGAGCAGTTCTTC. Translating it yields CASSYGFYNEQFF. The rearrangement links TRBV27 to TRBJ2-1; D unresolved. Germline V gives CDR1 MNHEY, CDR2 SMNVEV (reference sequence). This CDR3 region has 13 residues. Trimming stripped 4 bases from V and 3 bases from J, with 7 bases between.

This chain connects TRBV4-1 to TRBJ2-7; the D is unclear. This CDR3 has 13 amino acids. The germline gives CDR1 MGHRA, CDR2 YSYEKL. V was clipped by 1 base and J by 3 bases, with 7 bases between them. CDR3 coding DNA: TGCGCCAGCAGCCAAGGCCAGCACTACGAGCAGTACTTC. Translated: CASSQGQHYEQYF.

This clonotype appeared many times. The genes are TRBV28 and TRBJ1-1; D is ambiguous. This CDR3 is built from 15 residues. Germline V gene sequence: CDR1 MDHEN, CDR2 SYDVKM. With 5 bases removed from V and 3 bases from J, the gap between germline ends came to 16 bases. The CDR3 nucleotides are TGTGCCAGCAGTCCTATGGGTTGGGGAGACACTGAAGCTTTCTTT. Translating gives CASSPMGWGDTEAFF.

This chain uses TRBV19 with TRBJ1-6; D possibly corresponds to TRBD1 (5 bases). CDR1 LNHDA and CDR2 SQIVND come from the germline V gene (reference sequence). With 7 bases removed from V and 13 bases from J, the gap between germline ends came to 20 bases. There are 14 residues in the CDR3. CDR3 DNA sequence: TGTGCCAGTACTCTGGACACAGGTTCCGCCCCCCTCCACTTT. Translation gives CASTLDTGSAPLHF.

V usage is TRBV7-8 and J usage is TRBJ2-1; D is unresolved. This CDR3 comprises 13 residues. Trimming removed 2 bases from V and 8 bases from J, with 10 bases in between. Germline lookup yields CDR1 SGHVS and CDR2 FQNEAQ. The CDR3 nucleotides read TGTGCCAGCAGCTTAACAGTTCAAGATGAGCAGTTCTTC. Translated: CASSLTVQDEQFF.

The chain carries TRBV5-4 and TRBJ1-2, with D tentatively TRBD1 (5 bases). Trimming cost V 7 bases and J 5 bases, with 15 bases left between them. CDR1 is SGHNT and CDR2 is YYREEE in the germline V gene (reference sequence). The CDR3 extends over 13 amino acids. In DNA form, the CDR3 reads TGTGCCAGCCGTGACCTTGGGGCTTATGGCTACACCTTC. It yields the protein CASRDLGAYGYTF.

The chain combines TRBV6-5 with TRBJ2-1, with 7 bases fitting TRBD1. Germline lookup yields CDR1 MNHEY and CDR2 SVGAGI. The CDR3 runs 14 residues. The V gene end was trimmed by 8 bases and the J gene end by 2 bases; junction bases not matched to a gene: 6. CDR3 amino acids: CASARQGPYNEQFF. In nucleotides, the CDR3 is TGTGCCAGCGCACGACAGGGACCCTACAATGAGCAGTTCTTC.

The genes are TRBV5-6 and TRBJ1-2; possible D gene TRBD1, 5 bases. V was cut by 6 bases and J by 3 bases, with 21 bases left in between. This CDR3 contains 16 residues. Germline loops: CDR1 SGHDT, CDR2 YYEEEE. CDR3 nucleotides: TGTGCCAGCACCTTTACGGGCGGGGCGAACGACTATGGCTACACCTTC. Translating gives CASTFTGGANDYGYTF.

For this clonotype: Since a much larger clone is just one base distant, this may be a read error. This sequence joins TRBV7-8 and TRBJ2-2; D gene ambiguous. Germline loops: CDR1 SGHVS, CDR2 FQNEAQ. This CDR3 has 15 amino acids. V dropped 7 bases and J dropped 1 base, with 13 bases sitting between them. DNA for the CDR3: TGTGCCAGCACCCCCTCGATGATGAACACCGGGGAGCTGTTTTTT. Its protein is CASTPSMMNTGELFF.

The V gene is TRBV7-9, the J gene TRBJ2-1; 8 bases line up with TRBD1. Losses at the gene ends were 10 bases for V and 4 bases for J; bases not matched to a gene: 12. The germline V gene has CDR1 SEHNR and CDR2 FQNEAQ (reference sequence). The CDR3 is made up of 15 amino acids. The CDR3 DNA is TGTGCCATCACGGGTGACAGGGGTAAATACAATGAGCAGTTCTTC. Translated: CAITGDRGKYNEQFF.

About this clonotype: Compared with germline, one end of the junction differs, possibly owing to a read error. This chain connects TRBV28 to TRBJ2-7; tentative D call: TRBD1 (7 bases). The germline V gene encodes CDR1 MDHEN and CDR2 SYDVKM. This CDR3 is built from 14 residues. In nucleotides, the CDR3 is TGTGCCAGCAGTTGGGGCAGGGGGGCCTACGGGCAGTACTTC. This sequence encodes CASSWGRGAYGQYF.

The sample holds a few counts of this clonotype. V gene TRBV29-1 combines with J gene TRBJ2-1; the D is unclear. CDR3 length: 12 amino acids. The germline CDR1 and CDR2 sequences are SQVTM and ANQGSEA. Trimming left V 3 bases short and J 3 bases short, with 6 bases between. The chain's CDR3 is CSVEGSYNEQFF. The CDR3 DNA reads as TGCAGCGTTGAGGGCAGCTACAATGAGCAGTTCTTC.

This chain uses TRBV7-2 with TRBJ2-7; D ambiguous. The CDR3 is made up of 15 amino acids. With 3 bases removed from V and 1 base from J, the gap between germline ends came to 13 bases. Looked up from germline, CDR1 is SGHTA and CDR2 is FQGNSA. CDR3 sequence: CASSLTMLGSYEQYF. The CDR3 DNA reads as TGTGCCAGCAGCTTGACCATGCTAGGATCCTACGAGCAGTACTTC.

This sequence joins TRBV5-1 and TRBJ1-5; D remains unclear. CDR1 SGHRS and CDR2 YFSETQ come from the germline V gene. V was trimmed by 0 bases and J by 5 bases, leaving 9 bases between them. This CDR3 spans 14 amino acids. The CDR3 nucleotides read TGCGCCAGCAGCTTGGGCCAGAGGGATCAGCCCCAGCATTTT. Its translation is CASSLGQRDQPQHF.

This clonotype was counted between two and nine times. The chain links TRBV20-1 to TRBJ2-1; D not resolved. The germline V and J ends were trimmed by 1 base and 3 bases, with 4 bases remaining between them. CDR1 and CDR2 from the germline V gene are DFQATT and SNEGSKA (reference sequence). This CDR3 is 12 amino acids long. The CDR3 DNA sequence: TGCAGTGCTAGAGCCAGCTACAATGAGCAGTTCTTC. As protein: CSARASYNEQFF.

V gene TRBV11-2 combines with J gene TRBJ2-3; 9 bases line up with TRBD2. The CDR3 has 16 residues. V was pared by 1 base and J by 0 bases, with 2 bases of the junction left unmatched. Germline V CDR1 and CDR2: SGHAT, FQNNGV. This chain's CDR3 is CASSLGAGGSTDTQYF. As DNA, the CDR3 is TGTGCCAGCAGCTTAGGAGCGGGGGGCAGCACAGATACGCAGTATTTT.

This clonotype was counted only a few times. The J gene is TRBJ2-3, the V gene TRBV7-9, with TRBD1 matching 8 bases. CDR1 is SEHNR and CDR2 is FQNEAQ in the germline V gene (reference sequence). The CDR3 consists of 15 residues. The trim removed 9 bases at V and 4 bases at J, leaving 12 bases unmatched. CDR3 DNA sequence: TGTGCCAGTACCCCAGGGCAGGGGGCTGCAGATACGCAGTATTTT. Residues: CASTPGQGAADTQYF.